The clone carrying this TCR beta chain was seen a handful of times. The target antigen is unknown. This entry belongs to a study of beta chain features in type 1 diabetes. The study, taken as a whole, reports: The study found that naive, central memory and Treg TCRB repertoires appeared more similar in patients than in healthy donors. Among all four CD4+ subsets, Type 1 diabetes patients had TCRB CDR3s that were moderately but significantly shorter. When VDJ junctions were examined, type 1 diabetes patients showed fewer insertions and more deletions.

The CDR3 runs to 16 residues. From germline, CDR1 is KGHSH and CDR2 LQKENI. V shed 2 bases and J shed 0 bases, with 11 bases lying between them. Since all of the isolated RNA was reverse transcribed, expressed TCRB transcripts were what got sequenced. Clones were sequenced by immunoSEQ multiplex PCR, and TCRdb holds only the in-frame ones, with some missing. The sample comprises about 400,000 clones, roughly an eighth of which are singletons, and approximately 0.011% rests with the top ten. Post-sort purity exceeded 98% for all sorted populations. The source of this sequence is a woman aged 18-30 years with type 1 diabetes. The sample consisted of naive CD4+ T cells from blood. This chain links TRBV18 with TRBJ1-3; D is possibly TRBD1 (5 bases). Here the CDR3 reads CASSPLGGSSGNTIYF. DNA of the CDR3: TGTGCCAGCTCACCATTGGGGGGAAGCTCTGGAAACACCATATATTTT.